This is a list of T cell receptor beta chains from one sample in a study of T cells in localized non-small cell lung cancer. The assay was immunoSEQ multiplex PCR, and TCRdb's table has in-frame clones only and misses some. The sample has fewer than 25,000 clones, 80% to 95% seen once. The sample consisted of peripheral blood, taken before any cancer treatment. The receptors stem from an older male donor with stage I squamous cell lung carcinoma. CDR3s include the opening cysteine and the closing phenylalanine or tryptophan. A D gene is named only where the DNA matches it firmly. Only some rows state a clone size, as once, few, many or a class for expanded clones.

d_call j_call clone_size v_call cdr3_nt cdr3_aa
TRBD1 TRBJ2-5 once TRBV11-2 TGTGCCAGCAGCTTAGAACCGGGACAGGGAAAGTGGGAGCAGTACTTC CASSLEPGQGKWEQYF
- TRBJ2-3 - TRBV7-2 TGTGCCAGCAGCTTGGGCAGTTTCACAGATACGCAGTATTTT CASSLGSFTDTQYF
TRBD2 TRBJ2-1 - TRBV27 TGTGCCAGCAGTCCACTCGGGACTAGCGGGAGTGGAACCTACAATGAGCAGTTCTTC CASSPLGTSGSGTYNEQFF
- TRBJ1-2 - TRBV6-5 TGTGCCAGCATGGGGGGGGCTACCTATGGCTACACCTTC CASMGGATYGYTF
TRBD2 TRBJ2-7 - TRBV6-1 TGTGCCAGCAGTGAACAGCTAGCGGGATATAATTACTTC CASSEQLAGYNYF
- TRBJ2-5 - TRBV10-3 TGTGCCAGTGACTCGGACGGGCGCCAAGAGACCCAGTACTTC CASDSDGRQETQYF
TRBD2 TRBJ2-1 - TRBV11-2 TGTGCCAGCAGCTTAGGACTAGCGGCTAACAATGAGCAGTTCTTC CASSLGLAANNEQFF
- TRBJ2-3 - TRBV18 TGTGCCAGCACACCTTCCACAGATACGCAGTATTTT CASTPSTDTQYF
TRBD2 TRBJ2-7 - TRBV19 TGTGCCAGTAGTCCCGCAGGGACTAGCGGCTACGAGCAGTACTTC CASSPAGTSGYEQYF
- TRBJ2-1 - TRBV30 TGTGCCTGGAGTGATTCGAATGAGCAGTTCTTC CAWSDSNEQFF
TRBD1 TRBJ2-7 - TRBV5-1 TGCGCCAGCAGCCCGGGACAGGGGGCAGAAGAGCAGTACTTC CASSPGQGAEEQYF
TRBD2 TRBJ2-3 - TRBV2 TGTGCCAGTACGAGAGTAGCGGGTTCAGATACGCAGTATTTT CASTRVAGSDTQYF
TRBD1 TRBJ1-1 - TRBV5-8 TGTGCCAGCAGCTTGGGGGACAGGGTGTACACTGAAGCTTTCTTT CASSLGDRVYTEAFF
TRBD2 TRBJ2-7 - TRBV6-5 TGTGCCAGCAGGACTAGCGGGAGGTACGAGCAGTACTTC CASRTSGRYEQYF
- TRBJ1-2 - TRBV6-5 TGTGCCAGCCTTGGCGTTAATAATAACTATGGCTACACCTTC CASLGVNNNYGYTF
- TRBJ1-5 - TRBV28 TGTGCCAGCACCCGCCTGGGGGTCTGGCAGCCCCAGCATTTT CASTRLGVWQPQHF
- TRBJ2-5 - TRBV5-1 TGCGCCAGCAGCGACCCCCGAGGAGCGGAGACCCAGTACTTC CASSDPRGAETQYF
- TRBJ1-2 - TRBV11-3 TGTGCCAGCAGCTTTTACGGCTACACCTTC CASSFYGYTF
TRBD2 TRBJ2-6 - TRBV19 TGTGCCAGTAGTAAACTAGCGGGAGGCTCTGGGGCCAACGTCCTGACTTTC CASSKLAGGSGANVLTF
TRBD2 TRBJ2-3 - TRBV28 TGTGCCGGTAGTGGGCGGGAGGGCCGAATAGATACGCAGTATTTT CAGSGREGRIDTQYF
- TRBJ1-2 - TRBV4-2 TGTGCCAGCACCCCGGACGCGAGTGGGTATGGCTACACCTTC CASTPDASGYGYTF